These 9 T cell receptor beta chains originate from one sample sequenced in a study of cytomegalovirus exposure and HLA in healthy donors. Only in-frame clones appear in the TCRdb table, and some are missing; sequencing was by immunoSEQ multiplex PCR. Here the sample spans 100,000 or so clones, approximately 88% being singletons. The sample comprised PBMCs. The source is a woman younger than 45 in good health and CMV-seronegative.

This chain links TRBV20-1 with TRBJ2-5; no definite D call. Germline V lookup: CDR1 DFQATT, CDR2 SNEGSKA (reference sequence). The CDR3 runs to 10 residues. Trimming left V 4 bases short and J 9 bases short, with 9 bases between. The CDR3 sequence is CSANDEAQYF. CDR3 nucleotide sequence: TGCAGTGCTAATGATGAGGCCCAGTACTTC.

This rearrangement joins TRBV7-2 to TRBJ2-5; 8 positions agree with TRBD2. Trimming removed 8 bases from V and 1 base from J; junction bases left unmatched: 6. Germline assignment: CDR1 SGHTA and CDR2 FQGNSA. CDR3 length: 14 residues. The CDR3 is CASGPRGGQETQYF. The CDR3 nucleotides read TGTGCCAGCGGACCTCGGGGGGGCCAAGAGACCCAGTACTTC. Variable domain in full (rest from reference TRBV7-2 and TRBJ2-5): GAGVSQSPSNKVTEKGKDVELRCDPISGHTALYWYRQSLGQGLEFLIYFQGNSAPDKSGLPSDRFSAERTGGSVSTLTIQRTQQEDSAVYLCASGPRGGQETQYFGPGTRLLVL.

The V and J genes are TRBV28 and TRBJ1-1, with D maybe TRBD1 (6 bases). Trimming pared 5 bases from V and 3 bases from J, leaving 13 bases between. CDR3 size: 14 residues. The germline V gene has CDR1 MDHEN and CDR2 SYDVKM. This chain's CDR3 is CASSPPQGDTEAFF. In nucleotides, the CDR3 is TGTGCCAGCAGTCCCCCACAGGGCGACACTGAAGCTTTCTTT.

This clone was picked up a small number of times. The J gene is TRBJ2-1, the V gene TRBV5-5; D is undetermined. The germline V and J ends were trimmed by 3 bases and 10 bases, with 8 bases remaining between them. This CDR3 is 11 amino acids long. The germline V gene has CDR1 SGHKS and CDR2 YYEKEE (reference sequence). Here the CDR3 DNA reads TGTGCCAGCAGCTCTTCCAGGGAGCAGTTCTTC. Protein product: CASSSSREQFF.

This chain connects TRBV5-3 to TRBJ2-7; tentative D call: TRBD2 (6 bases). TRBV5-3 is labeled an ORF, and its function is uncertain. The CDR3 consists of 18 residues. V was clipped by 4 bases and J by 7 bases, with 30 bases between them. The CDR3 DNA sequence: TGTGCCAGAAGCCCACGGAGGGGAAGCCCGGGCCTTAAACGTGAGCAGTACTTC. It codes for CARSPRRGSPGLKREQYF.

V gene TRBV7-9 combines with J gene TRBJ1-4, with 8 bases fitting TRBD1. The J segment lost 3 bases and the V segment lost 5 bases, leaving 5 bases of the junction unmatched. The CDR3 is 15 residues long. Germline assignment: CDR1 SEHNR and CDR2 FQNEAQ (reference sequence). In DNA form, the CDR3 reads TGTGCCAGCAGCCAATTACAGGGGGCTAATGAAAAACTGTTTTTT. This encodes CASSQLQGANEKLFF.

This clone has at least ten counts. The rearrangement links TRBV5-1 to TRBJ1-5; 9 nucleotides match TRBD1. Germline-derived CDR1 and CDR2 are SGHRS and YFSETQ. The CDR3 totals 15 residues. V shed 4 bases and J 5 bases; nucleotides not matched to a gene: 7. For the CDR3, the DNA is TGCGCCAGCAGCCTATGGGGGGACAGGGATCAGCCCCAGCATTTT. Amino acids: CASSLWGDRDQPQHF.

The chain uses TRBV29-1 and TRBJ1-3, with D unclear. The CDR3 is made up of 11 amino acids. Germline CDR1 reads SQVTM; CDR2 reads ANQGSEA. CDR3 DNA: TGCACTTCCCGTTCTGGAAACACCATATATTTT. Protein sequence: CTSRSGNTIYF.

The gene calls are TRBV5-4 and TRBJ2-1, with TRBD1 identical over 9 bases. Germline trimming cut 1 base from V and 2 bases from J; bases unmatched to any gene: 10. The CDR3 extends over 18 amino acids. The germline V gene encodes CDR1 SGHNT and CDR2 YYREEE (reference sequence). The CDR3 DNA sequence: TGTGCCAGCAGCTTGAGGGGAAGTGACAGGGGGACCTACAATGAGCAGTTCTTC. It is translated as CASSLRGSDRGTYNEQFF.